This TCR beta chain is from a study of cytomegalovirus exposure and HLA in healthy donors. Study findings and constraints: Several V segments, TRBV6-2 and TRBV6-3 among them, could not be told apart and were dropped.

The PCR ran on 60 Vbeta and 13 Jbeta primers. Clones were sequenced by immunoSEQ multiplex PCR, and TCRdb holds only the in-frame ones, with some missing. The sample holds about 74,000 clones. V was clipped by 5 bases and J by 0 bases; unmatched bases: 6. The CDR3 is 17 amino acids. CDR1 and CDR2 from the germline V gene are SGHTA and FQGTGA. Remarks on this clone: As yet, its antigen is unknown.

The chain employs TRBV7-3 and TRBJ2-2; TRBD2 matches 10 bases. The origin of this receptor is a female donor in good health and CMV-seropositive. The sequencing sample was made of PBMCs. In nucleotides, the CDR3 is TGTGCCAGCAGCCCACTAGCGGGAACCTCGAACACCGGGGAGCTGTTTTTT. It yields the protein CASSPLAGTSNTGELFF. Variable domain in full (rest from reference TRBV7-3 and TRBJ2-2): GAGVSQTPSNKVTEKGKYVELRCDPISGHTALYWYRQSLGQGPEFLIYFQGTGAADDSGLPNDRFFAVRPEGSVSTLKIQRTERGDSAVYLCASSPLAGTSNTGELFFGEGSRLTVL.